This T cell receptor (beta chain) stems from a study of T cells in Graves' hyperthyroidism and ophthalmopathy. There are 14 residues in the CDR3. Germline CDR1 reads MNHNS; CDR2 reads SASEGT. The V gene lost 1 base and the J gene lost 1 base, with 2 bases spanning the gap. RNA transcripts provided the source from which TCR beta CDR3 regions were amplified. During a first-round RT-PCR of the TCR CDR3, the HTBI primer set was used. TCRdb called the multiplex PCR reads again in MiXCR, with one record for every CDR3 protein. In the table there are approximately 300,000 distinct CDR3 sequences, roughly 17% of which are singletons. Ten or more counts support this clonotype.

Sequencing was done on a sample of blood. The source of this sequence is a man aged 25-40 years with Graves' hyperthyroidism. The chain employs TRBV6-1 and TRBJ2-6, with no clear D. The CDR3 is CASSEVSGANVLTF. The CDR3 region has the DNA TGTGCCAGCAGTGAAGTTTCTGGGGCCAACGTCCTGACTTTC.